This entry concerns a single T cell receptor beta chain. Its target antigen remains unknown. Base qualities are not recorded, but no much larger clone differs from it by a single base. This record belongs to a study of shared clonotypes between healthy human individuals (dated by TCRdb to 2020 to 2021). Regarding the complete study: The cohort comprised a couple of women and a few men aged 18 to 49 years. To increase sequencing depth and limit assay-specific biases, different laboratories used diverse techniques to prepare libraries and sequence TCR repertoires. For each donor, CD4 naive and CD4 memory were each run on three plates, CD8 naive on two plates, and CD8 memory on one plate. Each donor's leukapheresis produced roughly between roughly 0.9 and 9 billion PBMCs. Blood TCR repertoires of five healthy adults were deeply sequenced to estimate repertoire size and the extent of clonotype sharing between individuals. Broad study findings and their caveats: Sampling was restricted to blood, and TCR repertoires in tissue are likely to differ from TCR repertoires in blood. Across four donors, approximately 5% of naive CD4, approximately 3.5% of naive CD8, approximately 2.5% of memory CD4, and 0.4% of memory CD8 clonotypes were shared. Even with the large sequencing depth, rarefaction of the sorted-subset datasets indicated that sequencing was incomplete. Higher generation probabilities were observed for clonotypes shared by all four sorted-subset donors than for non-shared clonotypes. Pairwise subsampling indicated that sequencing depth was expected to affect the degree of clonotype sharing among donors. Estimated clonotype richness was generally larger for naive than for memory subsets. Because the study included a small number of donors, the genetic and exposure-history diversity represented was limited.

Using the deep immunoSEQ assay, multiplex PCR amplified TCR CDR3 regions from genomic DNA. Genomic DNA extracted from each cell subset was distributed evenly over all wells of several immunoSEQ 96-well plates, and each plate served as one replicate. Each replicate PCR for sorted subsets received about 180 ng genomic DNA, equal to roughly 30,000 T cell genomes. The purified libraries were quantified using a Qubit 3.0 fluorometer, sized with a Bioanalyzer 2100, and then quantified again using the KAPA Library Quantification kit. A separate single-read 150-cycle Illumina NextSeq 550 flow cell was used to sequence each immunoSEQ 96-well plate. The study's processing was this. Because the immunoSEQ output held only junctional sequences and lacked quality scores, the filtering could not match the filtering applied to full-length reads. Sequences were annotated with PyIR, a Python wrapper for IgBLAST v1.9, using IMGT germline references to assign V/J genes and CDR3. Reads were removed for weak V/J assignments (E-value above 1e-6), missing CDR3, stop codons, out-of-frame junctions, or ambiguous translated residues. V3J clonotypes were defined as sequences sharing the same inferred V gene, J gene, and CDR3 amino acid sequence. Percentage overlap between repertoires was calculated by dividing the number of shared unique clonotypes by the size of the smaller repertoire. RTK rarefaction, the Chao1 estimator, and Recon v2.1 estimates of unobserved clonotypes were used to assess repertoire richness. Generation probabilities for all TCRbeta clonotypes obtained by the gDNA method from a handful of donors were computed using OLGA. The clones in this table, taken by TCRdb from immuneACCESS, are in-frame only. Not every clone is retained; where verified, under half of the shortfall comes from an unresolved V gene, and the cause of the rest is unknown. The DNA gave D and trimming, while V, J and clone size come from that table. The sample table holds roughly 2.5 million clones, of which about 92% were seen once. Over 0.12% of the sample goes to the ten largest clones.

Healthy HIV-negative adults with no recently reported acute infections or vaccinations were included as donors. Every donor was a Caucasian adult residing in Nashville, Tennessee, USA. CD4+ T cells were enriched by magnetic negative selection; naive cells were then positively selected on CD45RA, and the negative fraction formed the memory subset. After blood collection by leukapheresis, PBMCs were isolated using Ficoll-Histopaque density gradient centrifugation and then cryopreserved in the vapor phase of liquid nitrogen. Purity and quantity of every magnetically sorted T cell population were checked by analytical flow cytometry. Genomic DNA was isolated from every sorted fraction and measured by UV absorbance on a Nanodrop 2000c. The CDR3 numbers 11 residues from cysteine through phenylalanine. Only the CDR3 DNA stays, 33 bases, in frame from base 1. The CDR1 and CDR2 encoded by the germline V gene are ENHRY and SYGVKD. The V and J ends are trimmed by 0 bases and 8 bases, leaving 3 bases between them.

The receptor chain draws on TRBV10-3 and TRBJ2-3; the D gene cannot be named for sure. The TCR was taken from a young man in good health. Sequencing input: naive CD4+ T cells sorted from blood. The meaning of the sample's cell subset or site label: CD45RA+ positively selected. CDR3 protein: CAISESSTQYF. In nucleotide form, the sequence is TGTGCCATCAGTGAGTCAAGTACGCAGTATTTT.